The next 26 T cell receptor beta chains were all read from a single sample in a study of blood T cells in healthy people across ages. A second about 7 to 11 cycle PCR used barcoded and J-beta primers. TCRdb reprocessed the 5' RACE reads with MiXCR, giving one entry per CDR3 protein. The sample holds about 1,800,000 distinct CDR3 sequences; approximately 28% are singletons and the top ten take roughly 8%. The sample taken for sequencing was blood. The receptors derive from a woman aged 25 to 39 in good health.

This clonotype was seen a few times. This rearrangement joins TRBV7-8 to TRBJ1-3; perhaps TRBD1 as D (6 bases). This CDR3 has 18 amino acids. The germline V gene encodes CDR1 SGHVS and CDR2 FQNEAQ. V was shortened by 5 bases and J by 0 bases, with 20 bases between the two germline ends. The CDR3 reads CASSSTGNRAYSGNTIYF. Here the CDR3 DNA reads TGTGCCAGCAGCAGTACCGGGAACAGGGCCTACTCTGGAAACACCATATATTTT.

Only a few counts were recorded for this clonotype. The J gene is TRBJ2-7, the V gene TRBV5-1, with a possible D match to TRBD1 (6 bases). The CDR3 has 15 residues. Trimming removed 0 bases from V and 4 bases from J, with 14 bases in between. Germline V gives CDR1 SGHRS, CDR2 YFSETQ. The DNA for the CDR3 is TGCGCCAGCAGCTTGGCCTCGGGGACACCTTACGAGCAGTACTTC. Protein product: CASSLASGTPYEQYF.

This clonotype has a handful of counts. One end of the junction fails to match germline, which may point to a read error. The rearrangement uses TRBV7-2 and TRBJ2-5; D uncertain. Germline loops: CDR1 SGHTA, CDR2 FQGNSA. This CDR3 contains 12 residues. CDR3 sequence: CACSPGWETQYF. CDR3 coding DNA: TGTGCCTGCAGCCCTGGTTGGGAGACCCAGTACTTC.

This rearrangement joins TRBV24-1 to TRBJ1-2; unclear D gene. Germline V gene data show CDR1 as KGHDR and CDR2 as SFDVKD. The CDR3 totals 15 residues. V was shortened by 5 bases and J by 6 bases, with 18 bases between the two germline ends. Here the CDR3 reads CATSVYGRWPDGYTF. As DNA, the CDR3 is TGTGCCACCAGTGTATATGGTAGATGGCCGGATGGCTACACCTTC.

The chain has TRBV28 and TRBJ2-3; no definite D call. Germline CDR1 and CDR2: MDHEN and SYDVKM. The CDR3 contains 11 residues. Deletions cut 8 bases from V and 5 bases from J, with 8 bases between. For the CDR3, the DNA is TGTGCCAGCGAGGTCGTAGATACGCAGTATTTT. Translation: CASEVVDTQYF.

CDR3 bases: TGTGCCAGCAGCCACAGGGGACGTAGTTCACCCCTCCACTTT. Amino acid sequence: CASSHRGRSSPLHF. This sequence joins TRBV14 and TRBJ1-6; D may be TRBD1 (6 bases). V was trimmed by 3 bases and J by 9 bases, leaving 12 bases between them. The CDR3 contains 14 residues. Germline V gives CDR1 SGHDN, CDR2 FVKESK.

The chain recombines TRBV6-1 with TRBJ2-5; TRBD1 is a possible D gene (6 bases). Per germline, CDR1 MNHNS and CDR2 SASEGT. Trimming took 7 bases from V and 5 from J, leaving 23 bases between them. CDR3 size: 16 residues. The CDR3 bases are TGTGCCAGCACTCCGACAGGTTTCCCTGTTCTCGAGACCCAGTACTTC. This translates into CASTPTGFPVLETQYF.

This chain joins TRBV5-5 and TRBJ1-6; D remains ambiguous. Deletions cut 6 bases from V and 7 bases from J, with 14 bases between. Germline V gene sequence: CDR1 SGHKS, CDR2 YYEKEE (reference sequence). The CDR3 consists of 14 residues. The CDR3 loop reads CASTLAGRNSPLHF. The CDR3 DNA is TGTGCCAGCACGCTGGCGGGGAGAAATTCACCCCTCCACTTT. Based on the CDR3 plus reference TRBV5-5 and TRBJ1-6, the full variable domain is DAGVTQSPTHLIKTRGQQVTLRCSPISGHKSVSWYQQVLGQGPQFIFQYYEKEERGRGNFPDRFSARQFPNYSSELNVNALLLGDSALYLCASTLAGRNSPLHFGNGTRLTVT.

The rearrangement joins TRBV7-2 to TRBJ2-1, with 12 nucleotides matching TRBD2. The ends lost 5 bases at V and 7 bases at J; junction bases unmatched: 3. Germline V lookup: CDR1 SGHTA, CDR2 FQGNSA. This CDR3 comprises 14 residues. The CDR3 DNA is TGTACCAGCAGCAACGGACTAGCGGGGAATGAGCAGTTCTTC. Its protein is CTSSNGLAGNEQFF.

The chain combines TRBV6-5 with TRBJ2-1; possible D gene TRBD2, 6 bases. This CDR3 is built from 14 residues. Germline CDR1 and CDR2: MNHEY and SVGAGI. Trimming cost V 6 bases and J 3 bases, with 12 bases left between them. CDR3 protein: CASSDPRGYNEQFF. The CDR3 nucleotides read TGTGCCAGCAGCGACCCGCGGGGCTACAATGAGCAGTTCTTC.

V gene TRBV4-3 combines with J gene TRBJ2-3, with 12 nucleotides matching TRBD1. The CDR3 length is 17 residues. Germline trimming cut 0 bases from V and 5 bases from J; bases unmatched to any gene: 6. Germline CDR1 LGHNA, CDR2 YSLEER. The CDR3 nucleotides are TGCGCCAGCAGCCAAGATCCCGGGACAGGGGGCGGAGATACGCAGTATTTT. Amino acids: CASSQDPGTGGGDTQYF.

In regard to this clonotype: Germline and junction disagree at one end, which may indicate a read error. The chain links TRBV4-3 to TRBJ1-2, with TRBD1 matching 9 bases. CDR1 and CDR2 (germline): LGHNA, YSLEER. This CDR3 has 14 residues. CDR3 nucleotides: TGCGCCGGCAGCCAAGGACAGGGGAGCTATGGCTACACCTTC. As protein: CAGSQGQGSYGYTF.

This clonotype has only a few counts. The chain has TRBV10-3 and TRBJ1-2; 8 bases map to TRBD1. Germline V gene lookup returns CDR1 ENHRY and CDR2 SYGVKD. The CDR3 contains 15 residues. V trimming: 3 bases; J trimming: 7 bases; junction bases outside the gene matches: 10. CDR3 amino acids: CAISDRTGFSLGYTF. Here the CDR3 DNA reads TGTGCCATCAGTGACCGGACAGGGTTCTCTCTTGGCTACACCTTC.

This clonotype was counted between two and nine times. Compared with germline, one end of the junction differs, possibly owing to a read error. The rearrangement uses TRBV4-1 and TRBJ1-6, with a possible D match to TRBD1 (5 bases). Germline V lookup: CDR1 MGHRA, CDR2 YSYEKL. This CDR3 is 18 amino acids long. CDR3 sequence: CASSQGGGGRSYNPPLHF. The CDR3 region has the DNA TGCGCCAGCAGCCAAGGAGGCGGGGGGAGGTCCTATAATCCACCCCTCCACTTT.

This clonotype was found many times. The J gene is TRBJ2-7, the V gene TRBV7-2, with 7 nucleotides matching TRBD2. Germline values: CDR1 SGHTA, CDR2 FQGNSA. J gave up 6 bases and V 1 base, and 3 bases lay outside the gene matches. The CDR3 contains 13 residues. The CDR3 sequence: CASSLGGRLEQYF. In nucleotides, the CDR3 is TGTGCCAGCAGCTTAGGCGGGAGACTCGAGCAGTACTTC. The full variable domain, in which reference TRBV7-2 and TRBJ2-7 provide the parts outside the CDR3, is GAGVSQSPSNKVTEKGKDVELRCDPISGHTALYWYRQSLGQGLEFLIYFQGNSAPDKSGLPSDRFSAERTGGSVSTLTIQRTQQEDSAVYLCASSLGGRLEQYFGPGTRLTVT.

This clonotype was counted ten times or more. V and J are TRBV7-2 and TRBJ2-1; 10 nucleotides agree with TRBD2. The V and J ends lost 3 bases and 7 bases, in that order; junction bases with no gene match: 6. The CDR3 covers 15 residues. Looked up from germline, CDR1 is SGHTA and CDR2 is FQGNSA. CDR3 bases: TGTGCCAGCAGCTTTAGTCCAGCGGGGGGGAATGAGCAGTTCTTC. This sequence encodes CASSFSPAGGNEQFF.

This clonotype was detected only a few times. The CDR3, as DNA: TGCAGTGCTGGCGAGACAGGGAAAAGGGATACGCAGTATTTT. The encoded protein is CSAGETGKRDTQYF. The chain has TRBV20-1 and TRBJ2-3; 7 bases are a match to TRBD1. The V gene end was trimmed by 5 bases and the J gene end by 6 bases; junction bases not matched to a gene: 11. This CDR3 is 14 amino acids long. From germline, CDR1 is DFQATT and CDR2 SNEGSKA (reference sequence).

The CDR3 nucleotides are TGTGCCAGCAGCCAAGATTTGGTAAGAGGCGAGCAGTACTTC. The encoded protein is CASSQDLVRGEQYF. This rearrangement joins TRBV3-1 to TRBJ2-5; D is unresolved. The J call could be wrong; TRBJ2-7 is a better fit for the DNA end. The CDR3 spans 14 residues. Germline V gene sequence: CDR1 LGHDT, CDR2 YNNKEL (reference sequence).

This clonotype was seen a few times. This rearrangement joins TRBV5-5 to TRBJ1-4, with D unresolved. The CDR3 is 14 residues long. Germline-derived CDR1 and CDR2 are SGHKS and YYEKEE (reference sequence). V shed 2 bases and J shed 4 bases, with 9 bases lying between them. The CDR3 here is CASSFTGFNEKLFF. The CDR3 coding sequence is TGTGCCAGCAGCTTCACGGGGTTTAATGAAAAACTGTTTTTT.

CDR3: CASSFGQGGSETQYF. The CDR3 nucleotides read TGCGCCAGCAGCTTTGGACAGGGTGGGTCCGAGACCCAGTACTTC. This chain joins TRBV5-1 and TRBJ2-7; 8 bases are shared with TRBD1. The DNA end is more similar to TRBJ2-5, so the J call may be wrong. Germline lookup yields CDR1 SGHRS and CDR2 YFSETQ. The CDR3 contains 15 residues.

This clonotype came up a few times. J is TRBJ1-5 and V is TRBV15, with D tentatively TRBD1 (6 bases). The CDR3 runs 15 residues. CDR1 LNHNV and CDR2 YYDKDF come from the germline V gene (reference sequence). V shed 8 bases and J shed 5 bases, with 19 bases lying between them. The CDR3, as DNA: TGTGCCACCGGCGAAGGAGGGGGTAGGTATCAGCCCCAGCATTTT. The encoded protein is CATGEGGGRYQPQHF. The complete variable domain, with remaining parts taken from reference TRBV15 and TRBJ1-5, reads DAMVIQNPRYQVTQFGKPVTLSCSQTLNHNVMYWYQQKSSQAPKLLFHYYDKDFNNEADTPDNFQSRRPNTSFCFLDIRSPGLGDTAMYLCATGEGGGRYQPQHFGDGTRLSIL.

The rearrangement joins TRBV2 to TRBJ2-1; perhaps TRBD2 as D (6 bases). The V end lost 7 bases, the J end lost 4 bases, and 14 bases lay between the germline ends. This CDR3 spans 14 amino acids. Germline CDR1 is SNHLY and CDR2 is FYNNEI. The CDR3 DNA sequence: TGTGCCAGCAACAAGGAGGGTGTTTACAATGAGCAGTTCTTC. Translating it yields CASNKEGVYNEQFF. The complete variable domain, with remaining parts taken from reference TRBV2 and TRBJ2-1, reads EPEVTQTPSHQVTQMGQEVILRCVPISNHLYFYWYRQILGQKVEFLVSFYNNEISEKSEIFDDQFSVERPDGSNFTLKIRSTKLEDSAMYFCASNKEGVYNEQFFGPGTRLTVL.

On this clonotype itself: A much larger clone differs from this one at a single base, so this may be a read error. The chain carries TRBV7-6 and TRBJ2-6; 9 bases are shared with TRBD2. The CDR3 sequence is 19 residues long. Germline values: CDR1 SGHVS, CDR2 FNYEAQ. CDR3: CASNLALRRGGSGANVLTF. For the CDR3, the DNA is TGTGCCAGCAACTTAGCGCTAAGGCGGGGGGGCTCTGGGGCCAACGTCCTGACTTTC.

CDR3 bases: TGTGCCAGCAGTACTCAGGAGAATTCACCCCTCCACTTT. Amino acid sequence: CASSTQENSPLHF. The V gene is TRBV14, the J gene TRBJ1-6; D is undetermined. The V and J ends lost 6 bases and 7 bases respectively, with 10 bases between them. The CDR3 is 13 amino acids. CDR1 and CDR2 (germline): SGHDN, FVKESK.

This clonotype has just a few counts. The J gene is TRBJ1-2, the V gene TRBV7-2; D is undetermined. The CDR3 has 16 residues. Per germline, CDR1 SGHTA and CDR2 FQGNSA. The V end lost 5 bases, the J end lost 6 bases, and 22 bases lay between the germline ends. CDR3 bases: TGTGCCAGCAGCACGTTTCTGGCAGGACGAAAGGATGGCTACACCTTC. Residues: CASSTFLAGRKDGYTF. Full variable domain (outside the CDR3, taken from reference TRBV7-2 and TRBJ1-2): GAGVSQSPSNKVTEKGKDVELRCDPISGHTALYWYRQSLGQGLEFLIYFQGNSAPDKSGLPSDRFSAERTGGSVSTLTIQRTQQEDSAVYLCASSTFLAGRKDGYTFGSGTRLTVV.

The chain joins TRBV12-3 or TRBV12-4 to TRBJ2-1; 14 bases are a match to TRBD2. The junction had 11 bases not matched to a gene; V was cut back by 6 bases and J by 7 bases. The CDR3 is made up of 17 amino acids. CDR3 DNA: TGTGCCAGCAGCTCTCCCCCGGGACTAGCGGGAGTAAATGAGCAGTTCTTC. Translating it yields CASSSPPGLAGVNEQFF.